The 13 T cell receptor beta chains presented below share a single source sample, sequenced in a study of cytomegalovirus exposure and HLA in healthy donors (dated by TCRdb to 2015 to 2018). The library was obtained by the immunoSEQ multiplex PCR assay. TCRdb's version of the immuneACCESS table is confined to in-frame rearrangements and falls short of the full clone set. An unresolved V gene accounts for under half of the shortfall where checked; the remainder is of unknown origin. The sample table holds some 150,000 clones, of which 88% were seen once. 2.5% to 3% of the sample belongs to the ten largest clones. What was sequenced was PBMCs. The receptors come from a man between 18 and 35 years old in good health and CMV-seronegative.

The CDR3 sequence is CASGKAGLVNEQYF. The CDR3 nucleotides are TGTGCCAGCGGGAAAGCGGGATTAGTCAACGAGCAGTACTTC. This chain uses TRBV28 with TRBJ2-7, with TRBD2 matching 7 bases. V was pared by 8 bases and J by 5 bases, with 12 bases of the junction left unmatched. CDR1 and CDR2 (germline): MDHEN, SYDVKM. CDR3 length equals 14 residues.

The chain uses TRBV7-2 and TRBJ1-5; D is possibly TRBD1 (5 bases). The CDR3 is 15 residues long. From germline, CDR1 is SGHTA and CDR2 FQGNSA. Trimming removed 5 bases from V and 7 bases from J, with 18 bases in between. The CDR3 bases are TGTGCCAGCAGCCCAGACAGTATCTCAGGCCAGCCCCAGCATTTT. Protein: CASSPDSISGQPQHF.

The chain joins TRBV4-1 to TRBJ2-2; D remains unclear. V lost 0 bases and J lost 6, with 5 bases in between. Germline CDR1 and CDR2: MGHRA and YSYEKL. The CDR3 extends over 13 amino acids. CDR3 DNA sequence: TGCGCCAGCAGCCAAGATTGGCCCGGGGAGCTGTTTTTT. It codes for CASSQDWPGELFF.

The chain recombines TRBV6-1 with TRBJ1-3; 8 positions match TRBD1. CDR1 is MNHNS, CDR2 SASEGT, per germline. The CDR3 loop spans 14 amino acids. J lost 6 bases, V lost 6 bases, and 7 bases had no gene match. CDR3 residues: CASSPGQGLNTIYF. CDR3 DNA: TGTGCCAGCAGCCCCGGACAGGGACTAAACACCATATATTTT.

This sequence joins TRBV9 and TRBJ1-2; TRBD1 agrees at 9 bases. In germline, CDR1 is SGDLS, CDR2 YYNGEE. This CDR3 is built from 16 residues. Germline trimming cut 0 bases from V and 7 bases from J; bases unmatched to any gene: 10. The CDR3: CASSVDRGHSLRGYTF. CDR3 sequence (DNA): TGTGCCAGCAGCGTAGACAGGGGGCACTCCTTGCGTGGCTACACCTTC. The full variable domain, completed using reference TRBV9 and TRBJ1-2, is DSGVTQTPKHLITATGQRVTLRCSPRSGDLSVYWYQQSLDQGLQFLIQYYNGEERAKGNILERFSAQQFPDLHSELNLSSLELGDSALYFCASSVDRGHSLRGYTFGSGTRLTVV.

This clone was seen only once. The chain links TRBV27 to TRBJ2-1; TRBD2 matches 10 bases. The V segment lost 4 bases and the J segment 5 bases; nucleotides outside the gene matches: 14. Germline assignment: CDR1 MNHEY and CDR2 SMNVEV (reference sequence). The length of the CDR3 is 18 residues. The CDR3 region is CASSSLVASGGSHNEQFF. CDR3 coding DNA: TGTGCCAGCAGTTCCCTGGTGGCTAGCGGGGGTAGCCACAATGAGCAGTTCTTC.

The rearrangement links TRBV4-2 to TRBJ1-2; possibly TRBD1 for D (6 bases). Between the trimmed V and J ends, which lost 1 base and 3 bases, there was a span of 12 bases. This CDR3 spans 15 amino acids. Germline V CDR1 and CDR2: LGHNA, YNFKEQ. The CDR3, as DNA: TGTGCCAGCAGCCAAGTACGGGGGGCTGACTATGGCTACACCTTC. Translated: CASSQVRGADYGYTF.

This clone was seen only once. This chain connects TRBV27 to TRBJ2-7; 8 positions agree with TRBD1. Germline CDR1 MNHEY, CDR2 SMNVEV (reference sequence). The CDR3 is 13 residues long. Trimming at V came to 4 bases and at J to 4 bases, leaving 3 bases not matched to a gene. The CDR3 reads CASSWGQEYEQYV. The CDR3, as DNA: TGTGCCAGCAGTTGGGGACAGGAGTACGAGCAGTACGTC.

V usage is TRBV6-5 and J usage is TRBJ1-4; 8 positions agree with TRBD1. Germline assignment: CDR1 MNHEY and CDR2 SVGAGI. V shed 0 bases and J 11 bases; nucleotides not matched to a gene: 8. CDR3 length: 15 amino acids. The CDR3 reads CASSYSRTGSGKLFF. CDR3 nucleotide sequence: TGTGCCAGCAGTTACTCGAGGACAGGGTCGGGGAAACTGTTTTTT.

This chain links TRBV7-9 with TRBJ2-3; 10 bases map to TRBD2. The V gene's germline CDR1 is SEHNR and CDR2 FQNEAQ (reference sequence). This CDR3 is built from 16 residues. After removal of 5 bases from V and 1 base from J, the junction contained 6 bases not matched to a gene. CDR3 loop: CASSPLAGGGTDTQYF. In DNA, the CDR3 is TGTGCCAGCAGCCCATTAGCGGGAGGTGGCACAGATACGCAGTATTTT.

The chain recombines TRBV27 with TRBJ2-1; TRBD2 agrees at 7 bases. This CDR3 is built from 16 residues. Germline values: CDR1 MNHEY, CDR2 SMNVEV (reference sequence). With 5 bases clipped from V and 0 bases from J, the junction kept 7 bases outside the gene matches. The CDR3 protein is CASSPQRGSSYNEQFF. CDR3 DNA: TGTGCCAGCAGTCCCCAGCGGGGCAGCTCCTACAATGAGCAGTTCTTC.

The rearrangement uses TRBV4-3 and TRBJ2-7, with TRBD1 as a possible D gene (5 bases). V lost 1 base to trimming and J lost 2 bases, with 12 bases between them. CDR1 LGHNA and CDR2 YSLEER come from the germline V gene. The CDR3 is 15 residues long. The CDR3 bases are TGCGCCAGCAGCCAAGTAGCAGGGTCAACCTACGAGCAGTACTTC. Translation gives CASSQVAGSTYEQYF.

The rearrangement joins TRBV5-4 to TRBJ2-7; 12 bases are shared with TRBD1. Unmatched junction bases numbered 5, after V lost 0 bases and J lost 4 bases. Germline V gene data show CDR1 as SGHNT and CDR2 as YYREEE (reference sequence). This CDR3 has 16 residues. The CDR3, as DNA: TGTGCCAGCAGCTTGGCTATGGGACAGGGGGCTTACGAGCAGTACTTC. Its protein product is CASSLAMGQGAYEQYF. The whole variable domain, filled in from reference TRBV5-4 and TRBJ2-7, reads ETGVTQSPTHLIKTRGQQVTLRCSSQSGHNTVSWYQQALGQGPQFIFQYYREEENGRGNFPPRFSGLQFPNYSSELNVNALELDDSALYLCASSLAMGQGAYEQYFGPGTRLTVT.